This T cell receptor beta chain was sequenced during a study of graft-versus-host responses after intestinal transplantation. Sequencing was performed with immunoSEQ multiplex PCR; in TCRdb, only in-frame clones are kept and a portion is missing. The sample consists of tens of thousands of clones, roughly 94% of them appearing once. The CDR3 loop spans 14 amino acids. CDR1 SGHTA and CDR2 FQGTGA come from the germline V gene. J gave up 3 bases and V 8 bases, and 6 bases lay outside the gene matches. To note about this clone: Its antigen is unknown.

The J gene is TRBJ2-3, the V gene TRBV7-3; 9 positions match TRBD2. The material was unstimulated CD8+ T cells sorted from spleen or lymph node cells, obtained before intestinal transplant. This receptor was taken from a human donor who received an intestinal transplant. CDR3 amino acids: CASAASGMTDTQYF. The DNA of the CDR3 is TGTGCCAGCGCGGCTAGCGGGATGACAGATACGCAGTATTTT.